This record concerns one T cell receptor (beta chain) sequence. The antigen remains unidentified. Repertoires were generated with immunoSEQ multiplex PCR, while TCRdb's copy carries only in-frame clones and drops some. The sample has hundreds of thousands of clones; 90% to 97% are singletons. In the naive CD8 group, cells lacked CD45RO and were positively selected for CCR7, so terminally differentiated effector memory CD45RA+ cells were left out. The germline V gene has CDR1 LNHDA and CDR2 SQIVND (reference sequence). Germline trimming cut 1 base from V and 0 bases from J; bases unmatched to any gene: 13. The CDR3 spans 19 residues. This record comes from a study of shared clonotypes between healthy human individuals. Whole-study findings and limits: Against clonotypes common to all four donors, non-shared ones had lower generation probabilities.

The receptor was isolated from a woman between 25 and 40 years old in good health. This rearrangement joins TRBV19 to TRBJ2-5; 8 bases line up with TRBD2. Source material: naive CD8+ T cells sorted from blood. CDR3 nucleotides: TGTGCCAGTAGTATAGTCTGGCATACTAGCGGCGGGTACCAAGAGACCCAGTACTTC. Amino acids: CASSIVWHTSGGYQETQYF.